This TCR beta chain came from a study of brain metastases from non-small cell lung cancer (dated by TCRdb to about 2019). For the wider study: The study profiled the immune microenvironment of paired resected primary tumors and brain metastases taken from patients with non-small-cell lung cancer.

The cohort comprised 30 to 45 patients with surgically resected non-small-cell lung cancer who had both primary tumor and brain metastasis specimens. The tumor specimens used were formalin-fixed, paraffin-embedded tissues taken from archives. As to this clone: Its antigen specificity is not known. No quality values exist for individual bases; no much larger clone is one base distant.

Findings and caveats that apply to the study as a whole: T-cell clones were apparently expanded in roughly three fifths of brain metastases relative to the matched primary tumors. T-cell infiltration was lower in brain metastases than in primary tumors (P < 0.001). Paired brain metastases and primary tumors largely shared TCR repertoires, although T-cell densities in the metastases were sparse.

Libraries were built with the immunoSEQ multiplex PCR assay. Sequencing of the T-cell receptor beta chain repertoire was carried out together with a 770-gene immune expression panel. The immuneACCESS repertoire file appears here via TCRdb, limited to in-frame rearrangements. These files lack a portion of the clones; in checked studies, under half of the deficit traces to unresolved V genes, and the cause of the others is not known. This sample gives some 1,700 clones in total; 75% to 90% of them show up just once. The ten largest make up approximately 20% of the sample. The receptor was derived from a donor aged 40 or older with non-small cell lung cancer. The sequenced sample was primary lung tumor tissue. The cell subset or site label for this specimen denotes: primary lung tumor paired with brain metastasis.

The CDR3 region reads CASSQVEGETQYF. The DNA reads TGTGCCAGCAGCCAAGTGGAAGGGGAGACCCAGTACTTC. The chain is encoded by TRBV3-1 (or the pseudogene TRBV3-2) joined to TRBJ2-5; no confident D gene assignment can be made. V is clipped by 1 base and J by 5 bases, and the sequence between their germline boundaries is 8 bases long. The germline V gene encodes CDR1 LGHDT and CDR2 YNNKEL (reference sequence). From the cysteine through the phenylalanine, the CDR3 covers 13 amino acids. Only the CDR3 portion is preserved as DNA: 39 bases, with reading frame beginning at the first base.